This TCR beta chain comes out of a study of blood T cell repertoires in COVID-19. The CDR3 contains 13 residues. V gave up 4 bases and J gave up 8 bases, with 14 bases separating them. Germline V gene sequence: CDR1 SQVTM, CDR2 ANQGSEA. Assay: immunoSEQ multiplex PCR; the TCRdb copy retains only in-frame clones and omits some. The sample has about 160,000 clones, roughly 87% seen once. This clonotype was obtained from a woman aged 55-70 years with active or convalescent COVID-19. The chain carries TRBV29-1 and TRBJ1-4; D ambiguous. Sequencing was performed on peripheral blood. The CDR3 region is CSVAWGVGEKLFF. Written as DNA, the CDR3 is TGCAGCGTTGCCTGGGGAGTGGGAGAAAAACTGTTTTTT.